What follows are 8 T cell receptor beta chains derived from one specimen sequenced in a study of breast tumors, draining lymph nodes, adjacent tissues. Breast cancer patients provided tissue from their axillary draining lymph nodes. TCRdb reanalysed the multiplex PCR reads using MiXCR and keeps one entry per CDR3 protein. The table has around 190,000 distinct CDR3 sequences, roughly 30% seen once. Sample: axillary lymph node tissue. The receptors were gathered from a female donor with breast cancer. Some clones in this sample may be carry-over from other donors' samples.

This clonotype was counted ten times or more. The V call is TRBV13, the J call TRBJ2-6; 7 nucleotides line up with TRBD1. In germline, CDR1 is PRHDT, CDR2 FYEKMQ (reference sequence). V trimming: 6 bases; J trimming: 1 base; junction bases outside the gene matches: 6. This CDR3 spans 16 amino acids. CDR3 residues: CASRWKGASGANVLTF. For the CDR3, the DNA is TGTGCCAGCAGGTGGAAGGGGGCGTCTGGGGCCAACGTCCTGACTTTC.

This chain connects TRBV4-3 to TRBJ2-1, with 10 bases that match TRBD1. CDR1 LGHNA and CDR2 YSLEER come from the germline V gene. The length of the CDR3 is 18 residues. V shed 0 bases, J shed 3 bases, and the junction held 8 bases outside the gene matches. In DNA, the CDR3 is TGCGCCAGCAGCCAAGAGACAGGGGGCATCAAGAGCTACAATGAGCAGTTCTTC. Its protein is CASSQETGGIKSYNEQFF.

This chain uses TRBV20-1 with TRBJ1-1; D gene uncertain. This CDR3 region has 10 residues. V shed 1 base and J shed 10 bases, with 7 bases lying between them. Germline CDR1 reads DFQATT; CDR2 reads SNEGSKA (reference sequence). CDR3 region: CSARGVGAFF. CDR3 nucleotide sequence: TGCAGTGCTAGAGGCGTAGGAGCTTTCTTT.

With respect to this clonotype: A much larger clone is a single base away; this may be a read error. No DNA is shown, since the ends of the CDR3 on it are uncertain; the CDR3 is the one TCRdb lists. The chain recombines TRBV4-1 with TRBJ2-1; TRBD1 is the table's D call and was not checked against the DNA. From its first to its last residue, the CDR3 has 15 amino acids. In germline, CDR1 is MGHRA, CDR2 YSYEKL. This CDR3 is CASSRVGQGSDEQLF.

Concerning this clonotype itself: This may be a read error, as it is one base from a much larger clone. The final CDR3 position lacks the conserved phenylalanine or tryptophan, pointing to a likely read error. The chain uses TRBV6-6 and TRBJ2-1; possible D gene TRBD1, 6 bases. The germline V gene encodes CDR1 MNHNY and CDR2 SVGAGI (reference sequence). The CDR3 runs 15 residues. Trimming stripped 5 bases from V and 8 bases from J, with 19 bases between. The DNA for the CDR3 is TGTGCCAGCAGTCCCATCCTCACAGGGACCTATGAGCAGTTCTCC. It encodes CASSPILTGTYEQFS.

V is TRBV9 and J is TRBJ1-3; TRBD1 matches 8 bases. V was pared by 2 bases and J by 4 bases, with 2 bases of the junction left unmatched. CDR3 length equals 14 residues. CDR1 and CDR2 (germline): SGDLS, YYNGEE. The CDR3 spells CASSVTGVGNTIYF. In DNA, the CDR3 is TGTGCCAGCAGCGTGACAGGGGTCGGAAACACCATATATTTT. Variable domain in full (rest from reference TRBV9 and TRBJ1-3): DSGVTQTPKHLITATGQRVTLRCSPRSGDLSVYWYQQSLDQGLQFLIQYYNGEERAKGNILERFSAQQFPDLHSELNLSSLELGDSALYFCASSVTGVGNTIYFGEGSWLTVV.

This clonotype was recorded many times. The chain has TRBV7-9 and TRBJ2-3, with no clear D. Trimming shortened V by 4 bases and J by 2 bases, and 4 bases separated the two germline ends. There are 12 residues in the CDR3. CDR1 is SEHNR and CDR2 is FQNEAQ in the germline V gene (reference sequence). The DNA of the CDR3 is TGTGCCAGCAGCTCCAACACAGATACGCAGTATTTT. Its translation is CASSSNTDTQYF.

This clonotype counts as medium-sized. This chain joins TRBV2 and TRBJ1-2; D unclear. The V end was cut by 4 bases, the J end by 4 bases, with 7 bases between. The CDR3 totals 12 residues. Germline CDR1 and CDR2: SNHLY and FYNNEI. For the CDR3, the DNA is TGTGCCAGCAGTGTAGCAACCTATGGCTACACCTTC. Translated: CASSVATYGYTF.